This is a list of T cell receptor beta chains from one sample in a study of blood T cell repertoires in COVID-19. The method was immunoSEQ multiplex PCR; TCRdb's version includes in-frame clones alone and lacks a portion of them. Seen here are over 200,000 clones, 80% to 90% observed once, and the top ten hold about a tenth. Source material: PBMCs or T cells enriched from blood (not recorded which). The receptors derive from a young man with acute COVID-19. The CDR3 runs from the conserved cysteine through the conserved F or W. A D gene is named only where the DNA matches it firmly. Expanded clones get a size class; other rows say once, few or many, or leave the size out.

D gene: NA; clone size: NA; J gene: TRBJ2-7; V gene: TRBV2; CDR3 protein: CASTSGTQTYEQYF; CDR3 DNA: TGTGCCAGCACGTCCGGGACACAGACCTACGAGCAGTACTTC
D gene: NA; clone size: once; J gene: TRBJ1-5; V gene: TRBV7-2; CDR3 protein: CASSSGIGLWGNQPQHF; CDR3 DNA: TGTGCCAGCAGCTCAGGGATCGGGCTTTGGGGCAATCAGCCCCAGCATTTT
D gene: TRBD1; clone size: NA; J gene: TRBJ1-4; V gene: TRBV14; CDR3 protein: CASSPRTGFEKLFF; CDR3 DNA: TGTGCCAGCAGCCCCCGGACAGGATTCGAAAAACTGTTTTTT
D gene: NA; clone size: NA; J gene: TRBJ2-2; V gene: TRBV4-1; CDR3 protein: CASSLHGPAGNFANTGELFF; CDR3 DNA: TGCGCCAGCAGTCTACATGGTCCGGCGGGAAACTTCGCGAACACCGGGGAGCTGTTTTTT
D gene: TRBD1; clone size: NA; J gene: TRBJ1-2; V gene: TRBV28; CDR3 protein: CASSSRDSNYGYTF; CDR3 DNA: TGTGCCAGCAGTTCCCGGGACAGTAACTATGGCTACACCTTC
D gene: NA; clone size: NA; J gene: TRBJ2-3; V gene: TRBV3-1/TRBV3-2; CDR3 protein: CASSQDAGPTDTQYF; CDR3 DNA: TGTGCCAGCAGCCAAGATGCGGGACCCACAGATACGCAGTATTTT
D gene: TRBD2; clone size: NA; J gene: TRBJ2-2; V gene: TRBV7-3; CDR3 protein: CASSFLAGADTGELFF; CDR3 DNA: TGTGCCAGCAGCTTCCTAGCGGGAGCAGACACCGGGGAGCTGTTTTTT
D gene: NA; clone size: NA; J gene: TRBJ1-1; V gene: TRBV10-2; CDR3 protein: CASSEFRGQPRGMNTEAFF; CDR3 DNA: TGCGCCAGCAGTGAGTTCCGAGGACAGCCCAGAGGAATGAACACTGAAGCTTTCTTT
D gene: NA; clone size: NA; J gene: TRBJ1-5; V gene: TRBV6-1; CDR3 protein: CASSDFKTATYQPQHF; CDR3 DNA: TGTGCCAGCAGTGATTTCAAGACAGCAACTTATCAGCCCCAGCATTTT
D gene: TRBD2; clone size: NA; J gene: TRBJ2-7; V gene: TRBV27; CDR3 protein: CASKHLADSYEQYF; CDR3 DNA: TGTGCCAGCAAACATCTAGCGGACTCCTACGAGCAGTACTTC
D gene: NA; clone size: NA; J gene: TRBJ2-7; V gene: TRBV11-3; CDR3 protein: CASSSFSNEQYF; CDR3 DNA: TGTGCCAGCAGCTCTTTTAGCAACGAGCAGTACTTC
D gene: TRBD2; clone size: NA; J gene: TRBJ2-7; V gene: TRBV28; CDR3 protein: CASSLFSTAGGPYEQYF; CDR3 DNA: TGTGCCAGCAGTTTATTCTCCACGGCGGGAGGGCCCTACGAGCAGTACTTC
D gene: NA; clone size: NA; J gene: TRBJ1-1; V gene: TRBV5-1; CDR3 protein: CASSLVGGGLTEAFF; CDR3 DNA: TGCGCCAGCAGCTTGGTGGGAGGGGGACTAACTGAAGCTTTCTTT